This paragraph reports one T cell receptor beta chain. Its antigen is currently unknown. This sample stems from a study of graft-versus-host responses after intestinal transplantation. For the study at large: Recipients got multivisceral, liver-intestinal, or isolated intestinal transplants. Anti-thymocyte globulin served as induction for all recipients, who then took tacrolimus and steroids for around 3 years.

Some clones are missing from TCRdb's copy, which holds only in-frame ones; the method was immunoSEQ multiplex PCR. The sample shows 80,000 to 100,000 clones, approximately 90% of them seen only once. CDR1 is LGHNA and CDR2 is YSLEER in the germline V gene. V was clipped by 1 base and J by 6 bases; unmatched bases: 7. The CDR3 extends over 16 amino acids. General study points: The recipient marrow held GvH clones, and some of them showed up first in ileum or blood. Allograft graft-versus-host to host-versus-graft clonal ratios ran high in patients with graft-donor T cell macrochimerism.

The V call is TRBV4-3, the J call TRBJ2-3, with 10 nucleotides matching TRBD2. This material consisted of unstimulated CD4+ T cells sorted from spleen or lymph node cells, taken before intestinal transplant. This sequence originates from a human donor who received an intestinal transplant. CDR3 sequence (DNA): TGCGCCAGCAGCCAAGGACTAGCGGGCTGGAGGGATACGCAGTATTTT. Its translation: CASSQGLAGWRDTQYF.